Sequencing of this TCR beta chain was carried out in a study of cytomegalovirus exposure and HLA in healthy donors. Vbeta (60) and Jbeta (13) primers were used in the PCR. Assay: immunoSEQ multiplex PCR; the TCRdb copy retains only in-frame clones and omits some. Here the sample spans around 110,000 clones, 65% to 75% being singletons. Losses at the gene ends were 3 bases for V and 5 bases for J; bases not matched to a gene: 6. The length of the CDR3 is 15 residues. Per the germline V gene, CDR1 is SGHNT and CDR2 is YENEEA. This sequence originates from a young man in good health and CMV-seropositive. The sample consisted of PBMCs. The rearrangement links TRBV11-3 to TRBJ2-1; 8 bases align to TRBD1. The CDR3 nucleotides read TGTGCCAGCAGCTTCGGACAGGGTACCAACAATGAGCAGTTCTTC. It yields the protein CASSFGQGTNNEQFF.